Sequencing of this T cell receptor (beta chain) was carried out in a study of human T cells and chemical hapten exposure. The study, taken as a whole, reports: Expanded TCRs formed significantly more large CDR3 similarity clusters than controls.

Time point given: pre-sensitization, week 0. As to treatment: therapeutic diphenylcyclopropenone sensitization with weekly scalp DPC. Extraction of total RNA was performed on unfractionated whole blood. In the source study's methods: Samples contained a median of 95,638 TCRs, with a range of about 23,224 to 690,600. Each CDR3 protein is one row after TCRdb ran MiXCR on the RACE reads. The V and J calls, along with clone size, are taken from TCRdb and not from the paper's own processing. The repertoire holds some 84,000 distinct CDR3 sequences, with roughly 8.5% as singletons. As for this clonotype: Its specificity is unknown.

The trim removed 6 bases at V and 5 bases at J, leaving 13 bases unmatched. Germline V gene data show CDR1 as DFQATT and CDR2 as SNEGSKA (reference sequence). CDR3 length: 15 residues. The J gene is TRBJ2-7, the V gene TRBV20-1; 10 nucleotides agree with TRBD2. The origin of this receptor is a man aged 40-55 years with alopecia areata. Some clones in this sample may be carry-over from other donors' samples. Sequenced material: whole blood, taken in connection with sensitization to the hapten diphenylcyclopropenone (DPC). CDR3 sequence (DNA): TGCAGTGCCGTCATTAGCGGGAGGCCCACCCACGAGCAGTACGTC. Translating gives CSAVISGRPTHEQYV.